This T cell receptor (beta chain) originates from a study of human T cells and chemical hapten exposure. About the research overall: 2% DPC applied to a 2 cm by 2 cm arm area sensitized donors. All through the approximately 22-week study, the scalp of each patient received diphenylcyclopropenone doses weekly.

This clonotype came up many times. As for time point: pre-sensitization, week 0. Treatment of the sample: therapeutic diphenylcyclopropenone sensitization with weekly scalp DPC. The authors extracted total RNA from unfractionated whole blood. MiXCR, applied by TCRdb to the RACE reads, yields one record per CDR3 protein. The data hold 250,000 or so distinct CDR3 sequences, with about 9% observed a single time. The source is a woman between 40 and 50 years old with alopecia areata. Some clones in this sample may be carry-over from other donors' samples. The starting material was whole blood, obtained in connection with sensitization to the hapten diphenylcyclopropenone (DPC).

CDR3 nucleotides: TGTGCCAGCAGTACTCCGGCCACGAGGGGCTACACCTTC. It specifies CASSTPATRGYTF. V and J are TRBV28 and TRBJ1-2; D is ambiguous. The V end was cut by 5 bases, the J end by 8 bases, with 15 bases between. There are 13 residues in the CDR3. Germline V gene data show CDR1 as MDHEN and CDR2 as SYDVKM.